The clone carrying this T cell receptor (beta chain) was seen at least ten times. A read error may produce the germline difference seen at one junction end. Arm-PCR with iRepertoire HTBI primers amplified the CDR3 regions for these TCR beta libraries. From the multiplex PCR reads, TCRdb called clonotypes with MiXCR, one entry per CDR3 protein. This sample carries more than 300,000 distinct CDR3 sequences, 15% to 20% of them seen once, and the ten largest clones take roughly 21%. The data were obtained in a study of regulatory T cells in long-lasting Graves disease. Time point given: newly diagnosed GD, antithyroid drugs for less than 3 months. PBMCs were the source of the RNA used for TCR sequencing. The CDR3 contains 11 residues. The germline V gene encodes CDR1 KGHSH and CDR2 LQKENI. These data also formed part of another study, on T cells in Graves' hyperthyroidism and ophthalmopathy. As reported in that work: With a duration under 2 months, the hyperthyroidism was newly diagnosed in patients aged 18 to 65.

The rearrangement uses TRBV18 and TRBJ2-7; D call uncertain. The material was peripheral blood mononuclear cells (PBMCs), obtained at new diagnosis, from a patient treated with antithyroid drugs. This receptor was taken from a woman younger than 35 with Graves disease. The CDR3: CASSPQNEQYF. CDR3 DNA sequence: TGTGCCAGCTCCCCACAAAACGAGCAGTACTTC.